This is a list of T cell receptor beta chains from one sample in a study of blood T cell repertoires in COVID-19. The method was immunoSEQ multiplex PCR; TCRdb's version includes in-frame clones alone and lacks a portion of them. This sample has about 190,000 clones; around 87% occur once, and the top ten carry 0.5% to 0.75%. Sequenced input: peripheral blood. All receptors derive from a man aged 45-65 years with acute or convalescent COVID-19. CDR3s include the opening cysteine and the closing phenylalanine or tryptophan. The order of the fields is D gene, V gene, clone size, J gene, CDR3 DNA, CDR3 protein. D genes are given only for firm matches. Expanded clones are given a class, and other clones once, few, many or no size at all.

>-|TRBV27|-|TRBJ2-1
TGTGCCAGCAGCTTCGGGGTAGGAGACAATGAGCAGTTCTTC
CASSFGVGDNEQFF
>-|TRBV6-6|once|TRBJ1-1
TGTGCCAGCCAGTCAGCCACAGGAGCTTTCTTT
CASQSATGAFF
>-|TRBV5-1|-|TRBJ1-1
TGCGCCAGCAGCTTGGTTATCGCGGGCACTGAAGCTTTCTTT
CASSLVIAGTEAFF
>TRBD2|TRBV6-5|-|TRBJ2-1
TGTGCCAGCAGGACTAGCGGGAGTCGTCTTCGGTTCTTC
CASRTSGSRLRFF
>-|TRBV14|-|TRBJ1-1
TGTGCCAGCAGCCCCCGGACAGACATGACGTCTGAAGCTTTCTTT
CASSPRTDMTSEAFF
>TRBD2|TRBV6-2/TRBV6-3|-|TRBJ2-5
TGTGCCAGCAGCCTGGGACTAGAGGAGACCCAGTACTTC
CASSLGLEETQYF
>-|TRBV6-5|-|TRBJ1-5
TGTGCCAGCAGCCCCCGGAGGGGCCTCAATCAGCCCCAGCATTTT
CASSPRRGLNQPQHF
>TRBD1|TRBV29-1|-|TRBJ2-1
TGCAGCGGGGACAGGGGGCCACCCGGTGAGCAGTTCTTC
CSGDRGPPGEQFF
>-|TRBV12-3/TRBV12-4|-|TRBJ1-1
TGTGCCAGCAGCCCGTCGGAGACTGAAGCTTTCTTT
CASSPSETEAFF
>TRBD1|TRBV10-3|-|TRBJ2-1
TGTGCCATCAGTGAGTCTAAAGGTCGGGACAGCTACAATGAGCAGTTCTTC
CAISESKGRDSYNEQFF
>TRBD1|TRBV5-1|-|TRBJ2-7
TGCGCCAGCAGCTTGGAGGACAGGGAACACGAGCAGTACTTC
CASSLEDREHEQYF